Listed here is a single T cell receptor beta chain. There is no known antigen for this receptor. Within one base of it there is no much larger clone, and no base qualities were kept. The data were obtained in a study of T-cell reconstitution after alpha-beta-depleted transplantation in children (dated by TCRdb to 2016 to 2017). Notes on the research overall: The study quantitatively tracked T-cell immune reconstitution after TCRalphabeta/CD19-depleted allogeneic hematopoietic cell transplantation in children using TCR repertoire profiling.

The CDR3 covers 15 residues, taking in both the cysteine and the phenylalanine. Here the CDR3 DNA is all that survives: 45 bases in frame from base 1. Based on the germline V gene (reference sequence), the CDR1 and CDR2 sequences are LNHNV and YYDKDF. V has 4 bases trimmed and J has 2 bases trimmed; junction bases matching no gene number 4. Libraries were constructed by PCR. Sequenced using an Illumina HiSeq 2500. Molecular barcoding was employed in the preparation of TCR libraries, with unique molecular identifiers being used to normalize TCRbeta repertoire quantification. TCRdb trimmed public reads at Q25 via fastp, called clones via MiXCR and kept in-frame beta chains. Identical CDR3 protein sequences are pooled into one entry, listed with their most common genes and DNA. The sample profile shows some 290,000 distinct CDR3 sequences; 9.5% to 10% of them were found once. Roughly a tenth of the sample belongs to the ten largest clones.

The TCR comes from a human donor who donated a stem cell graft to a child with SCID. The material sequenced was PBMCs from the stem cell graft donor, taken from the stem cell graft. This sequence uses TRBV15 and TRBJ2-1; TRBD1 lines up with 8 middle nucleotides. The CDR3 reads CATSIRTGTYNEQFF. Here is the DNA: TGTGCCACCAGCATACGGACAGGGACCTACAATGAGCAGTTCTTC. The variable domain in full, with residues beyond the CDR3 obtained from the reference TRBV15 and TRBJ2-1 genes, is DAMVIQNPRYQVTQFGKPVTLSCSQTLNHNVMYWYQQKSSQAPKLLFHYYDKDFNNEADTPDNFQSRRPNTSFCFLDIRSPGLGDTAMYLCATSIRTGTYNEQFFGPGTRLTVL.